This T cell receptor (beta chain) was sequenced in a study of cytomegalovirus exposure and HLA in healthy donors. Study observations and caveats: A later analysis showed TCR association rates differing by HLA locus, peaking at DRB1 and lowest at HLA-C. Associated with cytomegalovirus, according to the listing, were fewer than 200 TCR beta chains. Later analysis showed most CMV-associated TCR beta chains appearing HLA-restricted. For most TCR beta V segments, an earlier analysis put the productive rate at about 90% or about 30% of the time.

Amplification used 60 Vbeta primers and 13 Jbeta primers. Some clones are missing from TCRdb's copy, which holds only in-frame ones; the method was immunoSEQ multiplex PCR. The table has approximately 140,000 clones, roughly 73% seen once. As for this clone: As yet, its antigen is unknown.

This CDR3 has 13 residues. CDR1 is MDHEN and CDR2 is SYDVKM in the germline V gene. Trimming removed 7 bases from V and 8 bases from J, with 16 bases in between. This clonotype was sampled from a man aged 35 to 55 in good health and CMV-seronegative. The chain joins TRBV28 to TRBJ2-3, with D possibly TRBD2 on 6 matching bases. Sequenced material: PBMCs. The CDR3, as DNA: TGTGCCAGCACCTTGGGGGGATCAGTTACGCAGTATTTT. Its translation: CASTLGGSVTQYF.